This T cell receptor (beta chain) was identified in a study of blood T cell repertoires in COVID-19. Study overall: Collection of acute and convalescent COVID-19 samples took place in the United States, Italy and Spain. PBMCs, B-cell-depleted T cells, or T cells provided the cDNA or gDNA that made up the material.

Under the authors' procedure: Amplification of reference gene primers was used by the study to estimate nucleated cell counts. Sequencing was performed with immunoSEQ multiplex PCR; in TCRdb, only in-frame clones are kept and a portion is missing. V, J and clone size are those of that table, while D and trimming were read from the DNA. This table holds over 85,000 clones, around 80% found once. The CDR3 is 15 residues long. V dropped 0 bases and J dropped 7 bases, with 15 bases sitting between them. Germline V gene lookup returns CDR1 SGHTA and CDR2 FQGNSA. V is TRBV7-2 and J is TRBJ1-1; maybe TRBD1 (6 bases). Sequenced material: peripheral blood. This sequence was found in an elderly woman with acute or convalescent COVID-19. CDR3 nucleotides: TGTGCCAGCAGCTTAGCTCGGGGGGCGCAGGGTGAAGCTTTCTTT. Translated: CASSLARGAQGEAFF.